What follows describes a single TCR beta chain. Using immunoSEQ multiplex PCR, the repertoire was profiled, and TCRdb retains in-frame clones only, with some absent. The sample shows about 44,000 clones, roughly 80% of them seen only once. The data derive from a study of blood T cell repertoires in COVID-19. After removal of 8 bases from V and 7 bases from J, the junction contained 4 bases not matched to a gene. This CDR3 comprises 14 residues. Germline V gene sequence: CDR1 MGHDK, CDR2 SYGVNS. Sample: peripheral blood. The chain has TRBV25-1 and TRBJ2-1; TRBD2 agrees at 14 bases. The sequence came from a human donor in a cohort sampled during active COVID-19. CDR3 amino acids: CASGTSGGPNEQFF. The CDR3, as DNA: TGTGCCAGCGGGACTAGCGGGGGCCCAAATGAGCAGTTCTTC.